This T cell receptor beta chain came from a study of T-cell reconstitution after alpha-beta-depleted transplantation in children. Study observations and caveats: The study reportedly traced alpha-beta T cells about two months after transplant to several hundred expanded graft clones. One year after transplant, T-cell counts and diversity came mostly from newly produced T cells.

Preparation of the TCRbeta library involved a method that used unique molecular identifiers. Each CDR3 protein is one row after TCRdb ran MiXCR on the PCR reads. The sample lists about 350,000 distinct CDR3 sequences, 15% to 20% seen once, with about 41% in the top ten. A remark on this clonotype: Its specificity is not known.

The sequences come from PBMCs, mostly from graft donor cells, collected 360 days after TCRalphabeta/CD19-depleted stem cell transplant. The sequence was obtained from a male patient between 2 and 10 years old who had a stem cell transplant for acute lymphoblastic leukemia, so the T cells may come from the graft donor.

Here the CDR3 reads CASSLYRGNTIYF. The CDR3 bases are TGTGCCAGCAGTTTGTACAGAGGAAACACCATATATTTT. The chain links TRBV27 to TRBJ1-3; D call uncertain. CDR1 MNHEY and CDR2 SMNVEV come from the germline V gene (reference sequence). V was pared by 3 bases and J by 4 bases, with 7 bases between. This CDR3 spans 13 amino acids.